This TCR beta chain was identified in a study of blood T cell repertoires in COVID-19. Study background: Sites across the United States, Italy and Spain contributed samples from acute and convalescent COVID-19. Sample material is recorded as cDNA or gDNA derived from T cells, B-cell-depleted T cells, or PBMCs.

A Seattle source enrolled patients during active infection and followed them longitudinally. The CDR3 loop spans 13 amino acids. Between the trimmed V and J ends, which lost 4 bases and 9 bases, there was a span of 13 bases. As processed by the authors: Reference gene primer amplification gave estimated nucleated cell counts. Repertoires were generated with immunoSEQ multiplex PCR, while TCRdb's copy carries only in-frame clones and drops some. The V and J calls and the clone size are those of that table, but D and trimming were determined from the DNA. The sample yields fewer than 300,000 clones, 80% to 90% seen once.

The genes are TRBV12-3 or TRBV12-4 and TRBJ2-1; D ambiguous. The receptor's source is a woman younger than 45 with COVID-19, enrolled during active disease. The sequencing sample was made of peripheral blood. The DNA of the CDR3 is TGTGCCAGCAGTTCTATACTCCTTGGTGAGCAGTTCTTC. This gives the protein CASSSILLGEQFF.